What follows are 30 T cell receptor beta chains derived from one specimen sequenced in a study of cytomegalovirus exposure and HLA in healthy donors. The primer mix had 60 Vbeta and 13 Jbeta primers. Some clones are missing from TCRdb's copy, which holds only in-frame ones; the method was immunoSEQ multiplex PCR. The sample lists 200,000 to 250,000 clones; around four fifths were seen once. Material for sequencing was PBMCs. All receptors derive from a woman aged 40-49 years in good health and CMV-seronegative.

The rearrangement uses TRBV2 and TRBJ2-7; D is ambiguous. Trimming took 6 bases from V and 2 from J, leaving 8 bases between them. The germline V gene encodes CDR1 SNHLY and CDR2 FYNNEI. This CDR3 contains 12 residues. DNA of the CDR3: TGTGCCAGCAGAGCCGGTACCTACGAGCAGTACTTC. Translation: CASRAGTYEQYF. Full variable domain (missing parts from reference TRBV2 and TRBJ2-7): EPEVTQTPSHQVTQMGQEVILRCVPISNHLYFYWYRQILGQKVEFLVSFYNNEISEKSEIFDDQFSVERPDGSNFTLKIRSTKLEDSAMYFCASRAGTYEQYFGPGTRLTVT.

This rearrangement joins TRBV18 to TRBJ1-5; D is perhaps TRBD1 (5 bases). The V and J ends lost 0 bases and 6 bases respectively, with 6 bases between them. The CDR3 covers 13 residues. CDR1 KGHSH and CDR2 LQKENI come from the germline V gene. The CDR3 is CASSPPQGQPQHF. The CDR3 DNA is TGTGCCAGCTCACCACCTCAGGGTCAGCCCCAGCATTTT.

The chain employs TRBV5-4 and TRBJ1-1; D ambiguous. V gave up 4 bases and J gave up 1 base, with 8 bases separating them. The CDR3 length is 13 residues. Germline assignment: CDR1 SGHNT and CDR2 YYREEE (reference sequence). The CDR3 sequence is CASSGRENTEAFF. The DNA of the CDR3 is TGTGCCAGCAGCGGACGGGAGAACACTGAAGCTTTCTTT.

As regards this clone: Relative to the germline gene, one junction end is altered; a read error may explain this. Here the CDR3 reads CSSSFQAREAFF. The CDR3 DNA is TGTTCCAGCAGCTTCCAGGCCCGTGAAGCTTTCTTT. The genes are TRBV7-9 and TRBJ1-1; D is ambiguous. The CDR3 loop spans 12 amino acids. Germline lookup yields CDR1 SEHNR and CDR2 FQNEAQ (reference sequence).

The CDR3 sequence is CASSLLAGSYNEQFF. The CDR3 nucleotides are TGTGCCAGTAGTCTCCTAGCGGGCTCCTACAATGAGCAGTTCTTC. The chain employs TRBV19 and TRBJ2-1; 8 nucleotides match TRBD2. CDR1 is LNHDA and CDR2 is SQIVND in the germline V gene (reference sequence). The V segment lost 5 bases and the J segment 0 bases; nucleotides outside the gene matches: 3. CDR3 size: 15 residues.

J is TRBJ2-1 and V is TRBV27, with TRBD2 matching 8 bases. V was pared by 4 bases and J by 7 bases, with 9 bases of the junction left unmatched. The CDR3 runs to 15 residues. Germline CDR1 and CDR2: MNHEY and SMNVEV (reference sequence). CDR3 region: CASSSYLAGWNEQFF. The CDR3 DNA sequence: TGTGCCAGCAGTTCGTACCTAGCGGGTTGGAATGAGCAGTTCTTC.

The rearrangement uses TRBV23-1 and TRBJ2-5; possibly TRBD2 for D (6 bases). TRBV23-1 is treated as an ORF (open reading frame) with a function not yet certain. The V end was cut by 2 bases, the J end by 4 bases, with 20 bases between. This CDR3 contains 17 residues. The CDR3 loop reads CASSQPCGEIARETQYF. The CDR3 coding sequence is TGCGCCAGCAGTCAACCCTGCGGGGAGATTGCAAGAGAGACCCAGTACTTC.

In this sample, this clone turned up a few times. The chain uses TRBV5-5 and TRBJ2-2; D not certain. Germline values: CDR1 SGHKS, CDR2 YYEKEE (reference sequence). The CDR3 has 14 residues. Trimming pared 0 bases from V and 4 bases from J, leaving 7 bases between. The CDR3 region is CASSLVAATGELFF. The DNA for the CDR3 is TGTGCCAGCAGCTTGGTGGCGGCCACCGGGGAGCTGTTTTTT.

This clone was detected only a few times. CDR3 DNA: TGTGCCAGCAGGAGTATCTCTGGGGCCAACGTCCTGACTTTC. This gives the protein CASRSISGANVLTF. The V call is TRBV25-1, the J call TRBJ2-6, with no clear D. The germline gives CDR1 MGHDK, CDR2 SYGVNS. V shed 6 bases and J shed 0 bases, with 6 bases lying between them. The CDR3 loop spans 14 amino acids.

This sequence joins TRBV30 and TRBJ1-1; D gene ambiguous. CDR1 GTSNPN and CDR2 SVGIG come from the germline V gene (reference sequence). The V end lost 4 bases, the J end lost 1 base, and 16 bases lay between the germline ends. This CDR3 is built from 15 residues. The CDR3 nucleotides read TGTGCCTGGACAAGATTAAAAAAAGCGAACACTGAAGCTTTCTTT. Protein sequence: CAWTRLKKANTEAFF.

The chain has TRBV19 and TRBJ2-1; 8 bases map to TRBD1. CDR3 length: 14 residues. V lost 5 bases, J lost 10 bases, and 10 bases stayed unmatched. CDR1 is LNHDA and CDR2 is SQIVND in the germline V gene (reference sequence). CDR3 sequence (DNA): TGTGCCAGTAGTGGACAGGGTTGGAGCGGGGAGCAGTTCTTC. This gives the protein CASSGQGWSGEQFF.

This clone was counted only a few times. The genes are TRBV7-2 and TRBJ2-7; D remains ambiguous. The germline V gene has CDR1 SGHTA and CDR2 FQGNSA. The ends were cut back, 3 bases at V and 2 bases at J, with 8 bases in the middle. CDR3 size: 13 residues. As DNA, the CDR3 is TGTGCCAGCAGCTTCGCAGTTGCCTACGAGCAGTACTTC. Amino acids: CASSFAVAYEQYF.

J is TRBJ1-6 and V is TRBV4-1; D ambiguous. V lost 1 base and J lost 9, with 13 bases in between. CDR3 length equals 15 residues. Germline CDR1 reads MGHRA; CDR2 reads YSYEKL. The CDR3 here is CASSQVGGLGSPLHF. The CDR3 DNA follows: TGCGCCAGCAGCCAAGTCGGAGGGCTCGGTTCACCCCTCCACTTT.

J is TRBJ2-7 and V is TRBV4-2; D is undetermined. This CDR3 spans 13 amino acids. The germline V gene encodes CDR1 LGHNA and CDR2 YNFKEQ. The V end lost 4 bases, the J end lost 2 bases, and 9 bases lay between the germline ends. The DNA of the CDR3 is TGTGCCAGCAGCCCCGTGCAGGCCTACGAGCAGTACTTC. Translating gives CASSPVQAYEQYF.

The chain combines TRBV2 with TRBJ2-6; weak D call: TRBD2 (6 bases). This CDR3 has 18 residues. CDR1 and CDR2 from the germline V gene are SNHLY and FYNNEI. Trimming removed 6 bases from V and 0 bases from J, with 18 bases in between. The CDR3 DNA reads as TGTGCCAGCAGCGAAAGGGGACTGCTCTACTCTGGGGCCAACGTCCTGACTTTC. Translating gives CASSERGLLYSGANVLTF.

The V call is TRBV7-6, the J call TRBJ2-7; 8 bases map to TRBD1. The CDR3 runs to 14 residues. Germline loops: CDR1 SGHVS, CDR2 FNYEAQ. V lost 5 bases and J lost 3; bases outside the gene matches: 6. CDR3 in amino acids: CASSPGQGFYEQYF. In DNA, the CDR3 is TGTGCCAGCAGCCCAGGACAGGGTTTCTACGAGCAGTACTTC.

This clone was seen a single time. The V and J genes are TRBV29-1 and TRBJ2-7, with D possibly TRBD2 on 5 matching bases. The CDR3 consists of 12 residues. With 1 base removed from V and 5 bases from J, the gap between germline ends came to 9 bases. In germline, CDR1 is SQVTM, CDR2 ANQGSEA. The chain's CDR3 is CSVEGGGHEQYF. DNA for the CDR3: TGCAGCGTTGAAGGCGGAGGTCACGAGCAGTACTTC.

The chain has TRBV10-1 and TRBJ1-2; a possible D gene is TRBD1 (6 bases). Deletions cut 11 bases from V and 8 bases from J, with 9 bases between. Germline V CDR1 and CDR2: WNHNN, SYGVQD (reference sequence). The CDR3 covers 9 residues. CDR3 region: CALGGGYTF. The CDR3 DNA is TGCGCCCTAGGGGGAGGCTACACCTTC.

This clone was picked up one time. The chain has TRBV7-2 and TRBJ2-7; 9 bases match TRBD2. CDR1 is SGHTA and CDR2 is FQGNSA in the germline V gene. The CDR3 is 14 amino acids. V lost 4 bases to trimming and J lost 6 bases; unmatched junction nucleotides: 7. For the CDR3, the DNA is TGTGCCAGCAGCTCTACCGGGACTAGCTCCGAGCAGTACTTC. This translates into CASSSTGTSSEQYF.

The chain is built from TRBV27 and TRBJ2-1; 9 nucleotides line up with TRBD1. Germline-derived CDR1 and CDR2 are MNHEY and SMNVEV (reference sequence). The CDR3 spans 13 residues. Germline trimming cut 5 bases from V and 7 bases from J; bases unmatched to any gene: 3. DNA of the CDR3: TGTGCCAGCAGTCACGGGACAGGGAATGAGCAGTTCTTC. Its protein is CASSHGTGNEQFF.

The chain links TRBV28 to TRBJ1-1, with 7 nucleotides matching TRBD1. J lost 4 bases, V lost 5 bases, and 1 base had no gene match. Per the germline V gene, CDR1 is MDHEN and CDR2 is SYDVKM. This CDR3 is 12 amino acids long. CDR3 sequence: CASSPGGTEAFF. The CDR3 DNA follows: TGTGCCAGCAGTCCAGGGGGCACTGAAGCTTTCTTT.

V gene TRBV7-2 combines with J gene TRBJ2-5; the D is unclear. Germline V CDR1 and CDR2: SGHTA, FQGNSA. Trimming stripped 3 bases from V and 5 bases from J, with 4 bases between. CDR3 length: 11 amino acids. CDR3 nucleotides: TGTGCCAGCAGCTTGTCGGAGACCCAGTACTTC. This translates into CASSLSETQYF.

J is TRBJ1-5 and V is TRBV12-5; 8 positions agree with TRBD1. Trimming at V came to 4 bases and at J to 5 bases, leaving 7 bases not matched to a gene. Germline V lookup: CDR1 LGHNT, CDR2 FRNRAP. The CDR3 is 15 residues long. The CDR3 reads CASGSLRGPDQPQHF. Here the CDR3 DNA reads TGTGCTAGTGGTTCCCTCAGGGGGCCCGATCAGCCCCAGCATTTT.

The chain combines TRBV5-4 with TRBJ1-2, with TRBD1 as a possible D gene (6 bases). The CDR3 has 14 residues. Germline V gene lookup returns CDR1 SGHNT and CDR2 YYREEE (reference sequence). Trimming removed 5 bases at V and 8 bases at J, with 19 bases between. CDR3 loop: CASRRRQELGGYTF. The DNA of the CDR3 is TGTGCCAGCAGGCGCCGACAGGAGCTGGGCGGCTACACCTTC.

This sequence joins TRBV19 and TRBJ1-6; the D is unclear. Germline CDR1 is LNHDA and CDR2 is SQIVND (reference sequence). The germline V and J ends were trimmed by 5 bases and 8 bases, with 7 bases remaining between them. This CDR3 has 12 residues. The CDR3 sequence is CASSFGDSPLHF. CDR3 DNA: TGTGCCAGTAGTTTCGGGGATTCACCCCTCCACTTT.

CDR3 protein: CASSARDRGRDEQFF. CDR3 coding DNA: TGTGCCAGCAGCGCCCGGGACAGGGGGCGCGACGAGCAGTTCTTC. The rearrangement links TRBV9 to TRBJ2-1; 12 nucleotides align to TRBD1. The CDR3 extends over 15 amino acids. V lost 3 bases to trimming and J lost 10 bases; unmatched junction nucleotides: 8. Germline loops: CDR1 SGDLS, CDR2 YYNGEE.

CDR3 sequence reads: CASSRDSLNTGELFF. The CDR3, as DNA: TGCGCCAGCAGCCGGGACTCCCTAAACACCGGGGAGCTGTTTTTT. The J gene is TRBJ2-2, the V gene TRBV5-1; weak D call: TRBD2 (6 bases). The CDR3 has 15 amino acids. The germline gives CDR1 SGHRS, CDR2 YFSETQ. V was pared by 4 bases and J by 2 bases, with 12 bases between. Drawing the rest from reference TRBV5-1 and TRBJ2-2, the complete variable domain is KAGVTQTPRYLIKTRGQQVTLSCSPISGHRSVSWYQQTPGQGLQFLFEYFSETQRNKGNFPGRFSGRQFSNSRSEMNVSTLELGDSALYLCASSRDSLNTGELFFGEGSRLTVL.

The chain is built from TRBV29-1 and TRBJ2-3; 11 bases line up with TRBD2. This CDR3 is 15 amino acids long. Unmatched junction bases numbered 2, after V lost 1 base and J lost 2 bases. The V gene's germline CDR1 is SQVTM and CDR2 ANQGSEA. The CDR3 DNA follows: TGCAGCGTTGAAGGACTAGCGGGGCACACAGATACGCAGTATTTT. This gives the protein CSVEGLAGHTDTQYF.

The chain recombines TRBV2 with TRBJ2-2; 7 nucleotides line up with TRBD2. The trim removed 7 bases at V and 6 bases at J, leaving 5 bases unmatched. This CDR3 contains 13 residues. In germline, CDR1 is SNHLY, CDR2 FYNNEI. CDR3 in amino acids: CASTGLVAGELFF. CDR3 in DNA: TGTGCCAGCACTGGACTAGTGGCCGGGGAGCTGTTTTTT.

The chain combines TRBV7-2 with TRBJ1-3; 9 bases line up with TRBD1. Germline CDR1 SGHTA, CDR2 FQGNSA. Trimming cost V 4 bases and J 6 bases; bases outside gene matches: 4. The CDR3 length is 14 residues. The DNA of the CDR3 is TGTGCCAGCAGCTGGGACAGGGAGGCAAACACCATATATTTT. Its translation: CASSWDREANTIYF.